Listed here is a single T cell receptor beta chain. As yet, its antigen is unknown. V dropped 1 base and J dropped 4 bases, with 15 bases sitting between them. CDR1 and CDR2 (germline): LGHNA, YSLEER. This CDR3 region has 16 residues. This record comes from a study of identical twins. The study, taken as a whole, reports: Invariant T cells like MAIT and iNKT could partly confound the zero-insertion analyses. Abundant cord blood beta clonotypes carried fewer insertions; memory repertoires showed none. The models systematically underestimated how much out-of-frame TCR alpha was shared in monozygotic twins.

Template switching created a universal primer site, and the cDNA included unique molecular identifiers. TCRdb recomputed calls from the 5' RACE reads with MiXCR, one row per CDR3 protein. The sample comprises 350,000 to 450,000 distinct CDR3 sequences, about 18% of which are singletons, and 10% to 15% rests with the top ten. The specimen sequenced was naive T cells sorted from blood. This chain joins TRBV4-3 and TRBJ2-3, with D unclear. The TCR originated in a man in his fifties in good health. The DNA for the CDR3 is TGCGCCAGCAGCCAAGTTTGGGTAGGGCCCCCAGATACGCAGTATTTT. As protein: CASSQVWVGPPDTQYF.